Below, 3 T cell receptor beta chains from the same sample are listed, as sequenced in a study of monozygotic twins with inflammatory bowel disease. TCRdb re-called the 5' RACE reads; one entry per CDR3 protein, DNA not given. This specimen shows about 300,000 distinct CDR3 sequences; the ten leading clones hold 5.5% to 6.5%. The sequenced sample consisted of blood. Receptor source: a human donor with ulcerative colitis or Crohn's disease, or a healthy co-twin of an affected twin (not recorded which).

The chain links TRBV12-3 or TRBV12-4 to TRBJ2-1; TCRdb designates TRBD1, a call that cannot be tested without DNA. This CDR3 spans 15 amino acids. CDR3 in amino acids: CASRETGEGYNEQFF.

This chain connects TRBV29-1 to TRBJ2-5; TCRdb's assignment of TRBD1 cannot be checked, as there is no DNA. CDR3 size: 14 residues. From germline, CDR1 is SQVTM and CDR2 ANQGSEA. CDR3 sequence reads: CSVGTGAIQETQYF. Drawing the rest from reference TRBV29-1 and TRBJ2-5, the complete variable domain is SAVISQKPSRDICQRGTSLTIQCQVDSQVTMMFWYRQQPGQSLTLIATANQGSEATYESGFVIDKFPISRPNLTFSTLTVSNMSPEDSSIYLCSVGTGAIQETQYFGPGTRLLVL.

The J gene is TRBJ1-1, the V gene TRBV25-1; the TCRdb D gene call, TRBD1, has no DNA to confirm it. This CDR3 region has 15 residues. CDR1 is MGHDK, CDR2 SYGVNS, per germline. The CDR3 loop is CASVKRSVGHTEAFF.